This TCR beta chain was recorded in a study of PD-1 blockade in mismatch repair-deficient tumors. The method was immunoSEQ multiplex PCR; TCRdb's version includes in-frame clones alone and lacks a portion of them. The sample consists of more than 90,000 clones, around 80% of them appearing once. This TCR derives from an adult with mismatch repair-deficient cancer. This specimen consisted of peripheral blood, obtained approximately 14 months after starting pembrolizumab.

The CDR3 DNA follows: TGTGCCAGCTCACCACTCGAGACAGGGTTCGGTGAAAAACTGTTTTTT. The encoded protein is CASSPLETGFGEKLFF. The rearrangement joins TRBV18 to TRBJ1-4; TRBD1 agrees at 7 bases. The CDR3 is made up of 16 amino acids. After removal of 1 base from V and 7 bases from J, the junction contained 9 bases not matched to a gene. CDR1 is KGHSH and CDR2 is LQKENI in the germline V gene.